The entry that follows covers one T cell receptor (beta chain) sequence. The antigen is unknown. The data were taken from a study of T cell responses to AZD1222 COVID-19 vaccine. Notes on the study in general: Only 5 or 6 individuals given AZD1222 were seropositive at baseline. Females outnumbered males among donors, who were mostly white British; clonal diversity was possibly underestimated. Nearly half of unique spike-specific TCRs reportedly avoided B.1.351 and B.1.1.7 mutated regions.

Here immunoSEQ multiplex PCR was the method, and the copy in TCRdb shows in-frame clones only, minus some. The table records about 120,000 clones, 80% to 90% of them present only once. The CDR3 length is 13 residues. Trimming removed 0 bases at V and 6 bases at J, with 8 bases between. Germline V gives CDR1 SGHTA, CDR2 FQGTGA. The TCR comes from an adult in good health. The chain combines TRBV7-3 with TRBJ1-2; perhaps TRBD1 as D (6 bases). Sequences were derived from peripheral blood, sampled on day 0 of AZD1222 vaccination. CDR3 amino acids: CASSLTGGHGYTF. The CDR3 DNA sequence: TGTGCCAGCAGCTTAACAGGGGGGCATGGCTACACCTTC.